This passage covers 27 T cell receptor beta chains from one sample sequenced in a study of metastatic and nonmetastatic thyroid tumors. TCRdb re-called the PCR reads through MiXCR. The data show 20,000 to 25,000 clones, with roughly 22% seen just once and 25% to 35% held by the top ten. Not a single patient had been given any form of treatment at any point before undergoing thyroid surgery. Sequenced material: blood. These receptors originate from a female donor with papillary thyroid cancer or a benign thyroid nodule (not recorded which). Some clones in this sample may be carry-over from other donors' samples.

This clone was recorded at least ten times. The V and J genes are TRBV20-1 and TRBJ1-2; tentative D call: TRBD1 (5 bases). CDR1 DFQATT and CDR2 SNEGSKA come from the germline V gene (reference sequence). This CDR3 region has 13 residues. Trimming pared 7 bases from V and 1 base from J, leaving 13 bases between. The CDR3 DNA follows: TGCAGTGTCGACAGCTCACATAACTATGGCTACACCTTC. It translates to CSVDSSHNYGYTF.

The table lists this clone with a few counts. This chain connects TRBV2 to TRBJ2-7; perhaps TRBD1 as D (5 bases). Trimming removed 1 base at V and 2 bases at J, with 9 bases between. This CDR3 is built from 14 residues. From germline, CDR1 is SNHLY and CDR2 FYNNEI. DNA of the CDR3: TGTGCCAGCAGTGAAGGGGGCCTAGCCTACGAGCAGTACTTC. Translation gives CASSEGGLAYEQYF. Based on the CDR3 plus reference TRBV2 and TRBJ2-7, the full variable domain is EPEVTQTPSHQVTQMGQEVILRCVPISNHLYFYWYRQILGQKVEFLVSFYNNEISEKSEIFDDQFSVERPDGSNFTLKIRSTKLEDSAMYFCASSEGGLAYEQYFGPGTRLTVT.

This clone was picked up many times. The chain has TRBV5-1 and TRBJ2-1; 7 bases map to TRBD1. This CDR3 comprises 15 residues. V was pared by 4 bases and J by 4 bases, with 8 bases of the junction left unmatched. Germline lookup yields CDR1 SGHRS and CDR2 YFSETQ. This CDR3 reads CASSGDRVGYNEQFF. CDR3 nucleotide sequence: TGCGCCAGCAGCGGCGACAGGGTTGGATACAATGAGCAGTTCTTC.

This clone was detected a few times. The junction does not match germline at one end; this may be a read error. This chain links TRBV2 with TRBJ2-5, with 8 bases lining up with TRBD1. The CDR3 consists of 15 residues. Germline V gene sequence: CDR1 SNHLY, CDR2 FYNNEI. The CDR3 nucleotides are TGTGCCAGCAGTCTATGCGCGGACAGGGAAGAGAGCCAGTACTTC. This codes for CASSLCADREESQYF.

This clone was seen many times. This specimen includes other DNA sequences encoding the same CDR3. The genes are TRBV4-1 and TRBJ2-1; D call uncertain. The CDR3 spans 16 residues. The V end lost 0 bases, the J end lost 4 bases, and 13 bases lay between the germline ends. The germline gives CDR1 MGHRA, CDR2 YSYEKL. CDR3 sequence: CASSQERILNYNEQFF. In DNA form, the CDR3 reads TGCGCCAGCAGCCAAGAAAGGATCTTAAATTACAATGAGCAGTTCTTC.

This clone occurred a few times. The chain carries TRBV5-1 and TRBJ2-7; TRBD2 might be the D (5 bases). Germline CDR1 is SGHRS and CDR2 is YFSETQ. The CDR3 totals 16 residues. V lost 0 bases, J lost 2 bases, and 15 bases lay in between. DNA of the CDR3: TGCGCCAGCAGCTTGGCCCCTGGACTGGGAACCTACGAGCAGTACTTC. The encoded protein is CASSLAPGLGTYEQYF.

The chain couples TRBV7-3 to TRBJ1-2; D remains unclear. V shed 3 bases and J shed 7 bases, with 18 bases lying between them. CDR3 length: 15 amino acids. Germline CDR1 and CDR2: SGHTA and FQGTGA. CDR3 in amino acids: CASSLGGHGVPGYTF. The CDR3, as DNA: TGTGCCAGCAGCTTGGGAGGGCATGGGGTTCCTGGCTACACCTTC.

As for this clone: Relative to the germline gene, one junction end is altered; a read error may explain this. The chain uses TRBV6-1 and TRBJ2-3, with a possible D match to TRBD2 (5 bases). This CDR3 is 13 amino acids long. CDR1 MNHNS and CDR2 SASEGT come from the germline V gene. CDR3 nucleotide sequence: TGTGCCAGCGCCCGCGCTAGCACATATACGCAGTATTTT. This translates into CASARASTYTQYF.

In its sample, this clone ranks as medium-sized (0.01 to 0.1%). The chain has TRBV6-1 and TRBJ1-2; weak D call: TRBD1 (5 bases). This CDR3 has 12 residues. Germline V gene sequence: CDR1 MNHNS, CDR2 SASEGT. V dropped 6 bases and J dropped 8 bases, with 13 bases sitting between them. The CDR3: CASSVWGDGYTF. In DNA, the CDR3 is TGTGCCAGCAGCGTATGGGGGGACGGCTACACCTTC.

The CDR3 sequence: CASSLYSEGYTF. The CDR3 region has the DNA TGCGCCAGCAGCTTGTATTCTGAAGGCTACACCTTC. The V call is TRBV5-1, the J call TRBJ1-2; D ambiguous. CDR1 and CDR2 from the germline V gene are SGHRS and YFSETQ. There are 12 residues in the CDR3. V lost 1 base, J lost 8 bases, and 9 bases lay in between. Full variable domain (rest looked up from reference TRBV5-1 and TRBJ1-2): KAGVTQTPRYLIKTRGQQVTLSCSPISGHRSVSWYQQTPGQGLQFLFEYFSETQRNKGNFPGRFSGRQFSNSRSEMNVSTLELGDSALYLCASSLYSEGYTFGSGTRLTVV.

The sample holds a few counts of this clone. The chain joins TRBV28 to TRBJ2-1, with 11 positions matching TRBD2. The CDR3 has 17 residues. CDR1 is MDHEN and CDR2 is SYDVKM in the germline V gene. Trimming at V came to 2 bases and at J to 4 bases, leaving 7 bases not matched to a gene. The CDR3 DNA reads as TGTGCCAGCAGTTTACTCCCTAGCGGGGGGACTTACAATGAGCAGTTCTTC. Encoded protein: CASSLLPSGGTYNEQFF.

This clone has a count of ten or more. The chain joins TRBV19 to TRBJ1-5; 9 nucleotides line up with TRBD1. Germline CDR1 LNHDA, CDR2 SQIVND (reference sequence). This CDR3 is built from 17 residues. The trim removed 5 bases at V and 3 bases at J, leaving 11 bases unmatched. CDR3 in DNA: TGTGCCAGTAGTTCGTCTGGGACAGGGAGACTCAATCAGCCCCAGCATTTT. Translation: CASSSSGTGRLNQPQHF.

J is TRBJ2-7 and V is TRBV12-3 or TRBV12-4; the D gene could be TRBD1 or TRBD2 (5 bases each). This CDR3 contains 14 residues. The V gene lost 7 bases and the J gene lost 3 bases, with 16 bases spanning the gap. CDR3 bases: TGTGCCAGCATTTCGTTCAGGGACCTCTACGAGCAGTACTTC. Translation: CASISFRDLYEQYF.

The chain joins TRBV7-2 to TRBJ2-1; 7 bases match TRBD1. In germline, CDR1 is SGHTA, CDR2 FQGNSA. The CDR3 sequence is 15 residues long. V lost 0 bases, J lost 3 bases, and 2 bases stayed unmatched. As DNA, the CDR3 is TGTGCCAGCAGCTTAGCCGGGACAGACTACAATGAGCAGTTCTTC. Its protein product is CASSLAGTDYNEQFF.

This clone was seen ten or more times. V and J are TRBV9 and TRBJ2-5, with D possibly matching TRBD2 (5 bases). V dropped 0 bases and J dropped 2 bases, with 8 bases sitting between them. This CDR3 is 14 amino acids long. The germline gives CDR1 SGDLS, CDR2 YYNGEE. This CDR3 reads CASSVAGRQETQYF. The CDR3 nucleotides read TGTGCCAGCAGCGTAGCGGGAAGGCAAGAGACCCAGTACTTC.

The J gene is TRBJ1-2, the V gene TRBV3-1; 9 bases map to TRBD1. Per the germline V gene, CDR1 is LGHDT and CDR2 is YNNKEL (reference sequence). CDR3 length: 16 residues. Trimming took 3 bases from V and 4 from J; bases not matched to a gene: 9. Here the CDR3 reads CASSQGTGRQGYGYTF. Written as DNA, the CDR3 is TGTGCCAGCAGCCAGGGGACAGGGCGGCAAGGCTATGGCTACACCTTC. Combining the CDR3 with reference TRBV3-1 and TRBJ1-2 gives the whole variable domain DTAVSQTPKYLVTQMGNDKSIKCEQNLGHDTMYWYKQDSKKFLKIMFSYNNKELIINETVPNRFSPKSPDKAHLNLHINSLELGDSAVYFCASSQGTGRQGYGYTFGSGTRLTVV.

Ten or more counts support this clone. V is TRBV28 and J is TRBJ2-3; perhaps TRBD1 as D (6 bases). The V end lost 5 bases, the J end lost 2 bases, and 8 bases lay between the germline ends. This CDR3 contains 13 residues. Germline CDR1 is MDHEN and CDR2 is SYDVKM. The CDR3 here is CASSTGYTDTQYF. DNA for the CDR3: TGTGCCAGCAGTACAGGGTACACAGATACGCAGTATTTT.

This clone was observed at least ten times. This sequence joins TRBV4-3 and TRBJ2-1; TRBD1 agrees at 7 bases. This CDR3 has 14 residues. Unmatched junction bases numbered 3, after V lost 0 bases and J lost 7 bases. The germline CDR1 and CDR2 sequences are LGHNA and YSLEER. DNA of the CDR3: TGCGCCAGCAGCCAAGATGGCAGGGGGAATGAGCAGTTCTTC. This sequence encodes CASSQDGRGNEQFF.

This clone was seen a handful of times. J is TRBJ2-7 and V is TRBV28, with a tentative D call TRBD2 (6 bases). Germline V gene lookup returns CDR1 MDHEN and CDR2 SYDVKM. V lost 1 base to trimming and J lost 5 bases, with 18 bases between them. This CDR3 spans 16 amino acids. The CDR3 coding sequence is TGTGCCAGCAGTTTATTTAGTCGGGAGTTTTCCGACGAGCAGTACTTC. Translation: CASSLFSREFSDEQYF.

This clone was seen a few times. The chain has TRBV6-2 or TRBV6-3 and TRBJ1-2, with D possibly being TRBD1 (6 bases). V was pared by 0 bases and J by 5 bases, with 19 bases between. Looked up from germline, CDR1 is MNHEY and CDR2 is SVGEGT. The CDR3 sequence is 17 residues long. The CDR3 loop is CASSYSMWDIRGYGYTF. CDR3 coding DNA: TGTGCCAGCAGTTACTCGATGTGGGACATAAGGGGGTATGGCTACACCTTC.

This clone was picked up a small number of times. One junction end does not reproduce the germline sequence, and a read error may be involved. CDR3 in amino acids: CASNSPYRQRSNQHQHF. In DNA form, the CDR3 reads TGTGCCAGCAATTCGCCATACAGGCAGCGTAGCAATCAGCACCAGCATTTT. The chain uses TRBV6-2 or TRBV6-3 and TRBJ1-5; possibly TRBD1 for D (5 bases). The CDR3 has 17 amino acids. Germline assignment: CDR1 MNHEY and CDR2 SVGEGT.

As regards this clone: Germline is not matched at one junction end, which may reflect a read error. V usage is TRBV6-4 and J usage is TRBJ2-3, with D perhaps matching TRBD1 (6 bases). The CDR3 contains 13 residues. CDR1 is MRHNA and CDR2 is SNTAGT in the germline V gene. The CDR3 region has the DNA TGTGCCAGCAGTTACAGGGACACAGGTACGCAGTATTTT. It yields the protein CASSYRDTGTQYF.

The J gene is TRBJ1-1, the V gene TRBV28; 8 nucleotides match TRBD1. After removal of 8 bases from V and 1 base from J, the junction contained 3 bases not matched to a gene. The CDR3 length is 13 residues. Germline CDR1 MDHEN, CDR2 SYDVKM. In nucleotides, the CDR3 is TGTGCCAGCCTCGGGACAGGGAACACTGAAGCTTTCTTT. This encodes CASLGTGNTEAFF.

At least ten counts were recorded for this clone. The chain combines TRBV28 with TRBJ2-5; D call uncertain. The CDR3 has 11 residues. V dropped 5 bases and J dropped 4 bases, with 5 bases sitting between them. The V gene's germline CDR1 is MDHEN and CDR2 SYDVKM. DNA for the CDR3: TGTGCCAGCAGTCCCGGAGAGACCCAGTACTTC. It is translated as CASSPGETQYF.

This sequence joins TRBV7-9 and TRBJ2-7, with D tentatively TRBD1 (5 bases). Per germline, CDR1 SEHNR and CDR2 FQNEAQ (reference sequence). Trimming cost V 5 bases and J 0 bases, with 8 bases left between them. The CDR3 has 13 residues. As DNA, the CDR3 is TGTGCCAGCAGCACGACAGTCTCCTACGAGCAGTACTTC. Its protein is CASSTTVSYEQYF.

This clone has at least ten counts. CDR3 sequence (DNA): TGTGCCAGCAGCCCCTGGACAGGCGGGACTGAAGCTTTCTTT. Its protein product is CASSPWTGGTEAFF. The chain has TRBV7-6 and TRBJ1-1, with 7 bases aligning to TRBD1. The CDR3 has 14 residues. The V segment lost 5 bases and the J segment 5 bases; nucleotides outside the gene matches: 8. Germline CDR1 is SGHVS and CDR2 is FNYEAQ. Filled out from reference TRBV7-6 and TRBJ1-1, the complete variable domain reads GAGVSQSPRYKVTKRGQDVALRCDPISGHVSLYWYRQALGQGPEFLTYFNYEAQQDKSGLPNDRFSAERPEGSISTLTIQRTEQRDSAMYRCASSPWTGGTEAFFGQGTRLTVV.

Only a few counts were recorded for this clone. The CDR3 loop reads CASSIVENIQYF. DNA for the CDR3: TGTGCCAGTAGTATAGTCGAAAACATTCAGTACTTC. The chain couples TRBV19 to TRBJ2-5; D ambiguous. TRBJ2-4 explains the end of the DNA better; the J call may be wrong. The CDR3 length is 12 residues. Germline V gene data show CDR1 as LNHDA and CDR2 as SQIVND (reference sequence).